This TCR beta chain is drawn from a study of Tregs in tolerant kidney transplant recipients. Whole-study context: Recipients received nonmyeloablative bone marrow transplants from related graft donors, with transient mixed chimerism. Findings and caveats of the study: Biological reproducibility was not directly addressed in this study. Some patients' samples used different primers over time, so nucleotide sequences weren't comparable. Validation in larger populations is needed because few patients were studied.

The CDR3 is made up of 15 amino acids. Trimming removed 0 bases at V and 10 bases at J, with 13 bases between. Per germline, CDR1 WNHNN and CDR2 SYGVQD (reference sequence). Produced via immunoSEQ multiplex PCR; TCRdb's table is partial and in-frame only. The sample lists around 74,000 clones, less than 98% occurring once. On this clone: Its target is not known.

This material consisted of CD4+ T cells from blood, taken before the transplant. The chain combines TRBV10-1 with TRBJ1-6; possible D gene TRBD1, 6 bases. The TCR comes from a human donor who received a combined kidney and bone marrow transplant. CDR3 DNA: TGCGCCAGCAGTGAGTCTGGCAACAGGGACTCACCCCTCCACTTT. Protein sequence: CASSESGNRDSPLHF.